The next 25 T cell receptor beta chains were all read from a single sample in a study of PD-1 blockade in classical Hodgkin lymphoma (dated by TCRdb to 2018 to 2021). The time point label corresponds to: cycle 4 day 1 (C4D1), after around six weeks of nivolumab. Every trial patient had relapsed after autologous stem cell transplantation, and cohorts A, B and C differed in prior brentuximab vedotin exposure. The library was produced with the immunoSEQ multiplex PCR assay. TCRdb took over this immuneACCESS table, retaining in-frame rearrangements with V and J assigned. Such tables are incomplete; in checked studies, under half of the missing clones stem from an unresolved V gene, and the remainder is unexplained. The sample has about 28,000 clones on record, about four fifths of them singletons. Around 15% of the sample comes from the top ten. The source material was peripheral blood mononuclear cells (PBMCs), sampled before the fourth cycle of nivolumab. These TCRs come from a human donor with classical Hodgkin lymphoma.

The chain couples TRBV4-1 to TRBJ2-1; 9 nucleotides line up with TRBD2. The length of the CDR3 is 14 residues. In germline, CDR1 is MGHRA, CDR2 YSYEKL. After removal of 4 bases from V and 6 bases from J, the junction contained 4 bases not matched to a gene. CDR3 sequence: CASSLREGGNEQFF. CDR3 nucleotides: TGCGCCAGCAGCCTGCGGGAGGGCGGCAATGAGCAGTTCTTC.

This chain joins TRBV12-5 and TRBJ2-1; 8 bases match TRBD2. CDR3 length: 15 amino acids. V shed 2 bases and J 2 bases; nucleotides not matched to a gene: 2. Germline-derived CDR1 and CDR2 are LGHNT and FRNRAP. CDR3 bases: TGTGCTAGTGGTTTGAGTAGCGGGGCCTACAATGAGCAGTTCTTC. This sequence encodes CASGLSSGAYNEQFF.

The gene calls are TRBV5-6 and TRBJ2-3; 8 bases match TRBD1. The length of the CDR3 is 14 residues. The germline V gene has CDR1 SGHDT and CDR2 YYEEEE. Trimming cost V 2 bases and J 7 bases; bases outside gene matches: 6. Written as DNA, the CDR3 is TGTGCCAGCAGCTTCTTGGACAGGGACAATACGCAGTATTTT. Protein product: CASSFLDRDNTQYF.

V gene TRBV9 combines with J gene TRBJ2-2; the D gene is possibly TRBD1 (6 bases). The CDR3 totals 19 residues. From germline, CDR1 is SGDLS and CDR2 YYNGEE. Trimming stripped 5 bases from V and 0 bases from J, with 23 bases between. The CDR3 spells CASSWRSGELFANTGELFF. The CDR3 DNA reads TGTGCCAGCAGTTGGCGGTCAGGGGAGCTGTTCGCGAACACCGGGGAGCTGTTTTTT.

The chain couples TRBV10-3 to TRBJ2-7; 7 nucleotides align to TRBD1. This CDR3 comprises 15 residues. Germline CDR1 ENHRY, CDR2 SYGVKD. The ends lost 6 bases at V and 2 bases at J; junction bases unmatched: 10. In DNA form, the CDR3 reads TGTGCCATCAGCCTCATTAAGACAGGGACCTACGAGCAGTACTTC. Protein product: CAISLIKTGTYEQYF.

The chain links TRBV14 to TRBJ2-7, with D hard to call. V was cut by 3 bases and J by 0 bases, with 15 bases left in between. Germline V CDR1 and CDR2: SGHDN, FVKESK. The CDR3 is 16 amino acids. CDR3 sequence reads: CASSHPRNVRSYEQYF. The CDR3 DNA reads TGTGCCAGCAGCCATCCGAGGAACGTTCGCTCCTACGAGCAGTACTTC.

This clone was seen a handful of times. The chain joins TRBV18 to TRBJ1-4; no firm D call. CDR1 KGHSH and CDR2 LQKENI come from the germline V gene. The germline V and J ends were trimmed by 2 bases and 8 bases, with 12 bases remaining between them. This CDR3 has 14 residues. The CDR3 nucleotides read TGTGCCAGCTCACCAACCGGGCGCAAGGAAAAACTGTTTTTT. Its translation is CASSPTGRKEKLFF.

V and J are TRBV5-1 and TRBJ1-1; the D is unclear. V was cut by 0 bases and J by 7 bases, with 13 bases left in between. CDR1 is SGHRS, CDR2 YFSETQ, per germline. The CDR3 is made up of 14 amino acids. Here the CDR3 reads CASSLAAARLEAFF. CDR3 coding DNA: TGCGCCAGCAGCTTGGCTGCAGCTCGCCTTGAAGCTTTCTTT.

This rearrangement joins TRBV18 to TRBJ2-1; TRBD1 aligns across 8 bases. This CDR3 has 16 residues. The J segment lost 2 bases and the V segment lost 2 bases, leaving 5 bases of the junction unmatched. The germline V gene encodes CDR1 KGHSH and CDR2 LQKENI. CDR3 sequence (DNA): TGTGCCAGCTCACCATATCTACAGGGGGCCTACAATGAGCAGTTCTTC. Residues: CASSPYLQGAYNEQFF.

CDR3 in amino acids: CSVERGSLGYTF. The CDR3, as DNA: TGCAGCGTTGAACGGGGCAGCCTTGGCTACACCTTC. This chain connects TRBV29-1 to TRBJ1-2; TRBD1 might be the D (5 bases). Trimming took off 2 bases at V and 7 bases at J, with 11 bases between the two ends. CDR3 length: 12 amino acids. Looked up from germline, CDR1 is SQVTM and CDR2 is ANQGSEA. The variable domain in full, with the rest retrieved from reference TRBV29-1 and TRBJ1-2, is SAVISQKPSRDICQRGTSLTIQCQVDSQVTMMFWYRQQPGQSLTLIATANQGSEATYESGFVIDKFPISRPNLTFSTLTVSNMSPEDSSIYLCSVERGSLGYTFGSGTRLTVV.

This clone is classed as medium-sized. CDR3 in amino acids: CASSYQESYTF. In DNA form, the CDR3 reads TGTGCCAGCAGTTATCAGGAAAGCTACACCTTC. The chain uses TRBV6-5 and TRBJ1-2; no firm D call. CDR1 and CDR2 (germline): MNHEY, SVGAGI. The CDR3 spans 11 residues. Trimming cost V 3 bases and J 9 bases, with 8 bases left between them.

The rearrangement uses TRBV7-9 and TRBJ2-5; D is possibly TRBD2 (5 bases). The CDR3 extends over 14 amino acids. CDR1 and CDR2 from the germline V gene are SEHNR and FQNEAQ (reference sequence). V gave up 0 bases and J gave up 4 bases, with 9 bases separating them. CDR3 in DNA: TGTGCCAGCAGCTTAGCGGCTAGCCCAGAGACCCAGTACTTC. It translates to CASSLAASPETQYF.

The chain couples TRBV4-1 to TRBJ2-7; TRBD2 matches at 12 bases. Germline V gene data show CDR1 as MGHRA and CDR2 as YSYEKL. This CDR3 comprises 20 residues. Trimming removed 1 base from V and 1 base from J; junction bases left unmatched: 14. The CDR3 spells CASSQGPELAGGLISYEQYF. The CDR3 DNA reads TGCGCCAGCAGCCAAGGCCCGGAACTAGCGGGAGGACTAATATCCTACGAGCAGTACTTC.

The chain employs TRBV4-1 and TRBJ1-1; weak D call: TRBD1 (5 bases). Per the germline V gene, CDR1 is MGHRA and CDR2 is YSYEKL. V was shortened by 6 bases and J by 5 bases, with 13 bases between the two germline ends. The CDR3 is 13 residues long. CDR3 DNA: TGCGCCAGCAGACGGGACGTTGGGACTGAAGCTTTCTTT. Translating gives CASRRDVGTEAFF.

The chain has TRBV6-5 and TRBJ1-1; D not certain. From germline, CDR1 is MNHEY and CDR2 SVGAGI. Trimming shortened V by 2 bases and J by 6 bases, and 10 bases separated the two germline ends. The CDR3 length is 13 residues. The CDR3 reads CASSYEGVSEAFF. The DNA for the CDR3 is TGTGCCAGCAGTTACGAAGGCGTCTCTGAAGCTTTCTTT.

The chain combines TRBV6-4 with TRBJ2-1; no clear D gene. Germline V CDR1 and CDR2: MRHNA, SNTAGT. V lost 4 bases to trimming and J lost 0 bases, with 4 bases between them. The CDR3 has 13 amino acids. The CDR3 coding sequence is TGTGCCAGCAGTGCTAGCTCCTACAATGAGCAGTTCTTC. This encodes CASSASSYNEQFF.

This clone turned up a few times. This chain uses TRBV19 with TRBJ2-7, with a possible D match to TRBD1 (5 bases). The germline V and J ends were trimmed by 2 bases and 3 bases, with 11 bases remaining between them. This CDR3 has 14 amino acids. Germline CDR1 LNHDA, CDR2 SQIVND (reference sequence). Here the CDR3 reads CASSISDTDYEQYF. CDR3 coding DNA: TGTGCCAGTAGTATATCGGACACAGACTACGAGCAGTACTTC.

The chain joins TRBV29-1 to TRBJ1-4; possible D gene TRBD1, 5 bases. The CDR3 contains 14 residues. V was pared by 5 bases and J by 6 bases, with 16 bases between. The V gene's germline CDR1 is SQVTM and CDR2 ANQGSEA. The CDR3 is CSVLRPGADEKLFF. The CDR3, as DNA: TGCAGCGTTCTAAGGCCTGGGGCGGATGAAAAACTGTTTTTT.

V and J are TRBV27 and TRBJ1-5, with a possible D match to TRBD1 (5 bases). V was clipped by 2 bases and J by 1 base, with 9 bases between them. Germline V lookup: CDR1 MNHEY, CDR2 SMNVEV (reference sequence). The CDR3 is 15 amino acids. The CDR3 nucleotides are TGTGCCAGCAGTTTAGGGGGGGAAAGCAATCAGCCCCAGCATTTT. This sequence encodes CASSLGGESNQPQHF.

The rearrangement links TRBV6-1 to TRBJ1-1, with D unresolved. This CDR3 contains 14 residues. CDR1 MNHNS and CDR2 SASEGT come from the germline V gene. V gave up 2 bases and J gave up 1 base, with 8 bases separating them. The CDR3 region has the DNA TGTGCCAGCAGTGAATGGAGGACGAACACTGAAGCTTTCTTT. Protein product: CASSEWRTNTEAFF.

This chain connects TRBV28 to TRBJ1-2; possible D gene TRBD1, 5 bases. This CDR3 has 11 residues. The V end lost 9 bases, the J end lost 7 bases, and 12 bases lay between the germline ends. From germline, CDR1 is MDHEN and CDR2 SYDVKM. CDR3 loop: CASLDRRGYTF. Here the CDR3 DNA reads TGTGCCAGTCTAGACAGACGTGGCTACACCTTC.

The chain joins TRBV5-1 to TRBJ2-2; no clear D gene. CDR1 and CDR2 (germline): SGHRS, YFSETQ. The CDR3 contains 14 residues. Trimming cost V 4 bases and J 1 base, with 8 bases left between them. The CDR3 coding sequence is TGCGCCAGCAGCCCCGACGTGAACACCGGGGAGCTGTTTTTT. Translating it yields CASSPDVNTGELFF.

The chain carries TRBV2 and TRBJ2-7, with 7 bases that match TRBD1. The CDR3 has 15 amino acids. CDR1 and CDR2 from the germline V gene are SNHLY and FYNNEI. The V and J ends lost 0 bases and 6 bases, in that order; junction bases with no gene match: 8. In nucleotides, the CDR3 is TGTGCCAGCAGTGAAGCACACACAGGGGTGGGCGAGCAGTACTTC. This codes for CASSEAHTGVGEQYF. Using reference TRBV2 and TRBJ2-7 for the parts outside the CDR3, the full variable domain is EPEVTQTPSHQVTQMGQEVILRCVPISNHLYFYWYRQILGQKVEFLVSFYNNEISEKSEIFDDQFSVERPDGSNFTLKIRSTKLEDSAMYFCASSEAHTGVGEQYFGPGTRLTVT.

V and J are TRBV29-1 and TRBJ2-3, with D perhaps TRBD1 (5 bases). The V end was cut by 4 bases, the J end by 6 bases, with 14 bases between. Germline V gene lookup returns CDR1 SQVTM and CDR2 ANQGSEA. The CDR3 consists of 13 residues. CDR3 amino acids: CSVGVQGVDTQYF. The CDR3 nucleotides read TGCAGCGTTGGGGTCCAGGGTGTCGATACGCAGTATTTT.

This clone was observed a few times. The CDR3 loop reads CASSLGGPLYEQYF. The CDR3 DNA reads TGCGCCAGCAGCTTGGGGGGGCCACTCTACGAGCAGTACTTC. The chain links TRBV5-1 to TRBJ2-7, with D perhaps matching TRBD1 (6 bases). CDR1 and CDR2 from the germline V gene are SGHRS and YFSETQ. The CDR3 consists of 14 residues. Trimming left V 0 bases short and J 3 bases short, with 10 bases between. The entire variable domain, with the rest obtained from reference TRBV5-1 and TRBJ2-7, is as follows: KAGVTQTPRYLIKTRGQQVTLSCSPISGHRSVSWYQQTPGQGLQFLFEYFSETQRNKGNFPGRFSGRQFSNSRSEMNVSTLELGDSALYLCASSLGGPLYEQYFGPGTRLTVT.